This T cell receptor beta chain was captured by sequencing in a study of CD4 T cells in relation to SARS-CoV-2 and coronaviruses. Study context: Shared crossreactive spike epitopes were mapped to their HLA restriction.

Measured with immunoSEQ multiplex PCR; TCRdb has only the in-frame clones, and not every one. Here the sample spans some 32,000 clones, about four fifths being singletons. The germline V and J ends were trimmed by 2 bases and 6 bases, with 5 bases remaining between them. CDR1 is MDHEN, CDR2 SYDVKM, per germline. CDR3 size: 12 residues. To note about this clone: Its antigen is not identified.

The rearrangement uses TRBV28 and TRBJ2-1; D is uncertain. The sample consisted of memory CD4+ T cells from PBMCs, cultured in vitro. The TCR was taken from an adult with COVID-19. As DNA, the CDR3 is TGTGCCAGCAGTTTAACTCCCAATGAGCAGTTCTTC. Translated: CASSLTPNEQFF.